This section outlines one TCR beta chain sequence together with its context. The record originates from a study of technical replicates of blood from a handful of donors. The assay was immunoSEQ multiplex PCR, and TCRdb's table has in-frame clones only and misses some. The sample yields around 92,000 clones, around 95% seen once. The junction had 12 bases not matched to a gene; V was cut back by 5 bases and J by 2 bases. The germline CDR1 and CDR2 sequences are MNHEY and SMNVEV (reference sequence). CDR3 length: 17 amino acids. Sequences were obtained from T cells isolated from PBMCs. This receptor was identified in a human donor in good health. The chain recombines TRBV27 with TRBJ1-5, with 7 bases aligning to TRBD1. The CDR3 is CASSPHGDRRGNQPQHF. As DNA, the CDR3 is TGTGCCAGCAGTCCTCACGGGGACAGACGGGGCAATCAGCCCCAGCATTTT.